A selection of T cell receptor beta chains follows, all from one sample in a study of identical twins. TCRdb recomputed calls from the 5' RACE reads with MiXCR, one row per CDR3 protein. The repertoire holds about 150,000 distinct CDR3 sequences, roughly 3.5% seen once, with more than 7% in the top ten. Sequenced material: memory T cells sorted from blood. The receptor source for this set is a man in his late teens or twenties in good health. The CDR3 runs from the conserved cysteine through the conserved F or W. Fields, in order: CDR3 DNA, CDR3 protein, V gene, clone size, D gene, J gene. D genes are given only for firm matches. Expanded clones get a size class; other rows say once, few or many, or leave the size out.

TGTGCCAGCAGCTTAAGGGGACTAGCGAAGGAGCAGTACTTC | CASSLRGLAKEQYF | TRBV7-2 | many | TRBD2 | TRBJ2-7
TGTGCCAGCAAGAGCGGGCTCCCTAGGACCGGGGAGCTGTTTTTT | CASKSGLPRTGELFF | TRBV10-3 | many | NA | TRBJ2-2
TGCGCCAGCAGCGGGGGACTAGCGGGAGGAACCCCCCGCAACAATGAGCAGTTCTTC | CASSGGLAGGTPRNNEQFF | TRBV5-1 | many | TRBD2 | TRBJ2-1
TGTGCCAGCACTCTCTCAGTGAACACTGAAGCTTTCTTT | CASTLSVNTEAFF | TRBV12-3/TRBV12-4 | many | NA | TRBJ1-1
TGTGCCAGCAGCCCATCGCGCCGGTCACGAACGTCGGAAATCTCTGGGGCCAACGTCCTGACTTTC | CASSPSRRSRTSEISGANVLTF | TRBV4-2 | many | NA | TRBJ2-6
TGCGCCAGCAGAGGACAGCTAACAACTAATGAAAAACTGTTTTTT | CASRGQLTTNEKLFF | TRBV5-1 | many | NA | TRBJ1-4
TGCGCCAGCAGCTTTCTTAGCGGGAAGGGCGCAGATACGCAGTATTTT | CASSFLSGKGADTQYF | TRBV5-1 | many | TRBD2 | TRBJ2-3
TGTGCCATCAGTGAATCCAGCGGGAGGATTACGAACACCGGGGAGCTGTTTTTT | CAISESSGRITNTGELFF | TRBV10-3 | many | TRBD2 | TRBJ2-2
TGTGCCAGCAGCTTCATTAGTGGGGGCACCGGGGAGCTGTTTTTT | CASSFISGGTGELFF | TRBV5-6 | many | NA | TRBJ2-2
TGTGCCAGCAGCTTAACGGCGGCGGCTAGCGTATATGGGGAGCTGTTTTTT | CASSLTAAASVYGELFF | TRBV7-2 | NA | NA | TRBJ2-2
TGCAGTGCTAGAGGGGGTCTCGCGGCCAGCTCCTACAATGAGCAGTTCTTC | CSARGGLAASSYNEQFF | TRBV20-1 | many | NA | TRBJ2-1
TGTGCCAGCAGTTACCTAGAGAACACCGGGGAGCTGTTTTTT | CASSYLENTGELFF | TRBV6-5 | many | NA | TRBJ2-2
TGTGCCAGCAGTTCGGTCTCCTACGAGCAGTACTTC | CASSSVSYEQYF | TRBV6-6 | many | NA | TRBJ2-7
TGTGCCAGCAGCCAACTAATGTGGGGAAATGAGCAGTTCTTC | CASSQLMWGNEQFF | TRBV14 | many | NA | TRBJ2-1
TGTGCCAGCAGCTTGGGAACTAGCGGGAGGTACGAGCAGTACTTC | CASSLGTSGRYEQYF | TRBV5-5 | many | TRBD2 | TRBJ2-7
TGTGCCAGCAGTTACTTGACTAGCGGGAGTGAATACAATGAGCAGTTCTTC | CASSYLTSGSEYNEQFF | TRBV6-5 | many | TRBD2 | TRBJ2-1
TGTGCCAGCAGCCCCAGGGGGCCTAGCGGGAGCGGTACCAATGAGCAGTTCTTC | CASSPRGPSGSGTNEQFF | TRBV7-8 | many | TRBD2 | TRBJ2-1
TGTGCCACCAGGGGGGTCCAAGAGACCCAGTACTTC | CATRGVQETQYF | TRBV24-1 | many | NA | TRBJ2-5
TGTGCCAGCAGCCCCCGGCCTCTAGCGGACCGCACAGATACGCAGTATTTT | CASSPRPLADRTDTQYF | TRBV7-9 | NA | TRBD2 | TRBJ2-3
TGTGCCAGCAGCCCCGGGACTAGCGGGAGTTCTCTCTCCTACAATGAGCAGTTCTTC | CASSPGTSGSSLSYNEQFF | TRBV5-6 | many | TRBD2 | TRBJ2-1
TGTGCCAGCAGTGCCTCCTCGCCCCAGCATTTT | CASSASSPQHF | TRBV2 | many | NA | TRBJ1-5
TGTGCCAGCAGAGGGACAGGGGTTTCCTACGAGCAGTACTTC | CASRGTGVSYEQYF | TRBV28 | many | TRBD1 | TRBJ2-7
TGTGCCAGCAGTTCCCTCTCCTACGAGCAGTACTTC | CASSSLSYEQYF | TRBV28 | many | NA | TRBJ2-7
TGCAGTGCTAGACCGGGGGGATACGCAACTAATGAAAAACTGTTTTTT | CSARPGGYATNEKLFF | TRBV20-1 | many | NA | TRBJ1-4
TGTGCCAGCAGTGAAAGTCTAGCGGCGAATGAGCAGTTCTTC | CASSESLAANEQFF | TRBV2 | few | TRBD2 | TRBJ2-1
TGTGCCAGCAGAGCATCCGTGGAGCAGTACTTC | CASRASVEQYF | TRBV6-2/TRBV6-3 | many | NA | TRBJ2-7
TGTGCCAGCAGTTCGGGTACAGCAGATACGCAGTATTTT | CASSSGTADTQYF | TRBV6-6 | many | NA | TRBJ2-3
TGTGCCAGCTCCCTCTCCTTAAGCGGGAGGGCTGATGAGCAGTTCTTC | CASSLSLSGRADEQFF | TRBV18 | NA | TRBD2 | TRBJ2-1
TGCAGCGTGGAACCGGGACAGGGACAGCCCCAGCATTTT | CSVEPGQGQPQHF | TRBV29-1 | many | TRBD1 | TRBJ1-5
TGTGCCAGCAGTTTTTGGACCGGGGAGCTGTTTTTT | CASSFWTGELFF | TRBV28 | many | NA | TRBJ2-2
TGTGCCTGGAGGGCAACTAGCGGGAGCCGAAATGAGCAGTTCTTC | CAWRATSGSRNEQFF | TRBV30 | many | TRBD2 | TRBJ2-1
TGTGCCAGCAGCGTCGACAGGGTCCCAGATACGCAGTATTTT | CASSVDRVPDTQYF | TRBV7-3 | many | TRBD1 | TRBJ2-3
TGCAGCGTTGAGCCGGGACAGGGCTCCTACAATGAGCAGTTCTTC | CSVEPGQGSYNEQFF | TRBV29-1 | many | TRBD1 | TRBJ2-1
TGTGCCAGCAGCTCAGCCGGGACAGCTTACTCTGGGGCCAACGTCCTGACTTTC | CASSSAGTAYSGANVLTF | TRBV5-4 | many | TRBD1 | TRBJ2-6
TGTGCCAGCAGTTACACGGGCCTCGGTGAAGCTTTCTTT | CASSYTGLGEAFF | TRBV6-2/TRBV6-3 | NA | NA | TRBJ1-1
TGCAGCGTTGCCTCTCTTGACTACGAGCAGTACTTC | CSVASLDYEQYF | TRBV29-1 | many | NA | TRBJ2-7
TGTGCCAGCAGCCCAGGGACAGGGTTACCTACAGATACGCAGTATTTT | CASSPGTGLPTDTQYF | TRBV7-3 | many | TRBD1 | TRBJ2-3
TGCAGTGCCCCTCTAGCGGGAGGGTCTTACGAGCAGTACTTC | CSAPLAGGSYEQYF | TRBV20-1 | many | TRBD2 | TRBJ2-7
TGTGCCAGCAGTGGGACAACCAGCTCCTACAATGAGCAGTTCTTC | CASSGTTSSYNEQFF | TRBV2 | many | NA | TRBJ2-1
TGCAGTGCTAGTCCCGTTCAAGAGACCCAGTACTTC | CSASPVQETQYF | TRBV20-1 | NA | NA | TRBJ2-5
TGTGCCAGCCCATACCCGCGGGAGGATACCGGGGAGCTGTTTTTT | CASPYPREDTGELFF | TRBV7-2 | many | TRBD2 | TRBJ2-2
TGTGCCAGCAGTGAGTGGGGCAGGTCGAACATTCAGTACTTC | CASSEWGRSNIQYF | TRBV2 | few | NA | TRBJ2-4